This T cell receptor (beta chain) was retrieved from a study of circulating CD8 cells and anti-PD-1 response in melanoma. Looking at the study overall: Of some 13 patients, seven got anti-PD-1 first and six had prior therapy. Study-level points and caveats: At M1, fewer than 8% of TRB clonotypes appeared in multiple subsets.

Four subsets defined by PD-1 and/or TIGIT were sorted from live CD3+CD8+TCRalphabeta+ cells. The CDR3 length is 13 residues. V was cut by 6 bases and J by 4 bases, with 12 bases left in between. Germline V CDR1 and CDR2: LNHDA, SQIVND (reference sequence). Each library started from approximately 14 ng of total RNA using the QIAseq Immune Repertoire TCR panel. One entry per CDR3 protein, called by TCRdb with MiXCR from the reads. Here the sample spans 400 to 500 distinct CDR3 sequences, about 10% being singletons. To note about this clonotype: Its antigen is not identified.

This receptor was identified in a human donor with melanoma. The gene calls are TRBV19 and TRBJ1-1; D not certain. The sequenced sample was CD8+ T cells from PBMCs, obtained at baseline or after one month of anti-PD-1 therapy (not recorded which). The CDR3 bases are TGTGCCAGTAGACAGCGGGTAGGCACTGAAGCTTTCTTT. It codes for CASRQRVGTEAFF.